Shown below are 8 T cell receptor beta chains from a single sample sequenced in a study of technical replicates of blood from a handful of donors. The protocol was immunoSEQ multiplex PCR, while the TCRdb copy is restricted to in-frame clones and leaves out a portion. The sample records under 90,000 clones, roughly 96% being singletons. The source material was T cells isolated from PBMCs. Receptors were obtained from a human donor in good health.

The chain joins TRBV5-1 to TRBJ1-4, with D maybe TRBD1 (6 bases). This CDR3 region has 15 residues. The V gene lost 3 bases and the J gene lost 5 bases, with 14 bases spanning the gap. Germline-derived CDR1 and CDR2 are SGHRS and YFSETQ. The CDR3 loop reads CASSSAGTPNEKLFF. DNA of the CDR3: TGCGCCAGCAGCTCAGCCGGGACACCGAATGAAAAACTGTTTTTT. Combining the CDR3 with reference TRBV5-1 and TRBJ1-4 gives the whole variable domain KAGVTQTPRYLIKTRGQQVTLSCSPISGHRSVSWYQQTPGQGLQFLFEYFSETQRNKGNFPGRFSGRQFSNSRSEMNVSTLELGDSALYLCASSSAGTPNEKLFFGSGTQLSVL.

This chain connects TRBV10-3 to TRBJ2-1, with TRBD2 matching 9 bases. Germline V lookup: CDR1 ENHRY, CDR2 SYGVKD. CDR3 size: 17 residues. J was trimmed by 1 base and V by 4 bases; bases with no gene match: 8. CDR3 loop: CAISGLRREGSYNEQFF. CDR3 DNA sequence: TGTGCCATCAGTGGTCTTAGGCGGGAGGGTTCCTACAATGAGCAGTTCTTC.

The chain links TRBV6-5 to TRBJ1-2; D not certain. Germline values: CDR1 MNHEY, CDR2 SVGAGI. This CDR3 spans 14 amino acids. V dropped 6 bases and J dropped 4 bases, with 15 bases sitting between them. CDR3 amino acids: CASSRSRQSYGYTF. In DNA, the CDR3 is TGTGCCAGCAGCCGATCCCGACAAAGCTATGGCTACACCTTC.

This chain connects TRBV7-9 to TRBJ1-2; 9 nucleotides match TRBD1. CDR1 SEHNR and CDR2 FQNEAQ come from the germline V gene (reference sequence). CDR3 size: 13 residues. Trimming took 6 bases from V and 6 from J; bases not matched to a gene: 5. The CDR3 coding sequence is TGTGCCAGCAGAGGGACAGGGCCGGATGGCTACACCTTC. Protein product: CASRGTGPDGYTF.

This chain joins TRBV11-2 and TRBJ1-1; no clear D gene. CDR3 length equals 16 residues. Germline V gene sequence: CDR1 SGHAT, CDR2 FQNNGV. V dropped 2 bases and J dropped 0 bases, with 13 bases sitting between them. Here the CDR3 reads CASSLIPRSVNTEAFF. In nucleotides, the CDR3 is TGTGCCAGCAGCTTAATCCCGAGGTCCGTGAACACTGAAGCTTTCTTT.

CDR3 nucleotides: TGTGCCAGCAGCTTAGGTAGCGGGACTTCCTACGAGCAGTACTTC. Translation: CASSLGSGTSYEQYF. The J gene is TRBJ2-7, the V gene TRBV11-2, with TRBD2 matching 8 bases. The length of the CDR3 is 15 residues. Losses at the gene ends were 1 base for V and 1 base for J; bases not matched to a gene: 3. The V gene's germline CDR1 is SGHAT and CDR2 FQNNGV.

To note about this clone: One junction end disagrees with the germline gene, perhaps due to a read error. CDR3 nucleotide sequence: TGTGCCAGCAGTGAAGCCACGAGTTCGAGGGACAAAGAGCAGTTCTTC. Translating gives CASSEATSSRDKEQFF. The chain employs TRBV6-1 and TRBJ2-1; D might be TRBD1 (6 bases). From germline, CDR1 is MNHNS and CDR2 SASEGT. This CDR3 contains 16 residues.

The V gene is TRBV5-1, the J gene TRBJ1-1; 10 bases are a match to TRBD1. Unmatched junction bases numbered 4, after V lost 4 bases and J lost 1 base. The germline gives CDR1 SGHRS, CDR2 YFSETQ. The CDR3 is 15 residues long. The CDR3 nucleotides read TGCGCCAGCAGCCCGGGACAGGGGTCGAACACTGAAGCTTTCTTT. Its translation: CASSPGQGSNTEAFF.